These T cell receptor beta chains were read from a single sample in a study of blood T cell repertoires in COVID-19. Some clones are missing from TCRdb's copy, which holds only in-frame ones; the method was immunoSEQ multiplex PCR. The sample lists fewer than 200,000 clones; about 88% were seen once. The sample consisted of peripheral blood. The receptors here all came from a man aged 18 to 30 who had recovered from COVID-19. Each CDR3 is given without its conserved first and last residue.

j_call v_call cdr3_aa
TRBJ2-2 TRBV16 ASSRRTGFGELF
TRBJ2-7 TRBV3-1/TRBV3-2 ASSQGYGTSYEQY
TRBJ2-7 TRBV5-4 ASSQTGIGEQY
TRBJ1-2 TRBV19 ASSSGPNYGYT
TRBJ2-7 TRBV6-2/TRBV6-3 ASSQLADTYEQY
TRBJ2-1 TRBV7-2 ATQKGDRTYNEQF
TRBJ2-1 TRBV20-1 SAKIVGEQF
TRBJ2-7 TRBV27 ASSLLLAETYEQY
TRBJ2-2 TRBV9 ASSDQGELF
TRBJ2-1 TRBV28 ASSHGGSGGYNEQF
TRBJ2-1 TRBV12-3/TRBV12-4 ASRATGYNEQF
TRBJ1-2 TRBV18 ASSPPGTGEVGYGYT
TRBJ2-7 TRBV24-1 ATSVGGSAYEQY
TRBJ2-5 TRBV5-1 ASSRGLASPGETQY
TRBJ1-5 TRBV24-1 ATRGTGNFEPQH
TRBJ1-2 TRBV5-6 ASGRQGTYGYT
TRBJ2-1 TRBV6-6 ASSYSSRNEQF
TRBJ1-5 TRBV6-5 ASSYSRIQPQH
TRBJ2-2 TRBV7-8 ASSPRTGGGPGELF
TRBJ2-2 TRBV19 ASSIPLGRNTGELF
TRBJ2-7 TRBV19 ASSPGDRDFYEQY
TRBJ1-2 TRBV6-5 ATRGHPNYGYT
TRBJ1-1 TRBV3-1/TRBV3-2 ASSHLTGISLDTEAF
TRBJ2-1 TRBV15 ATSRDYDEQF
TRBJ2-4 TRBV3-1/TRBV3-2 ASSHLAKNIQY
TRBJ2-2 TRBV4-2 ASTADRGPGELF
TRBJ2-7 TRBV6-5 ASSRDTYEQY
TRBJ1-1 TRBV10-3 AISRTGTMNTEAF
TRBJ1-5 TRBV28 ASSFTGGGGH
TRBJ2-5 TRBV7-2 ASSLVNREETQY
TRBJ2-6 TRBV2 ASRVGGESGANVLT
TRBJ1-2 TRBV10-3 AISSGQGDYGYT
TRBJ2-5 TRBV19 ASSELQVQETQY
TRBJ1-2 TRBV28 ASTSGTGIYGYT
TRBJ1-6 TRBV5-1 ASRGGDGYNSPLH
TRBJ2-1 TRBV7-7 ASSPGLAGVGEQF
TRBJ2-2 TRBV3-1/TRBV3-2 ASSREFGGGPGELF
TRBJ2-7 TRBV5-8 ASSGFGPLSEY
TRBJ1-4 TRBV30 AWRQTGATNEKLF
TRBJ2-7 TRBV28 ASSPAGTSSYEQY